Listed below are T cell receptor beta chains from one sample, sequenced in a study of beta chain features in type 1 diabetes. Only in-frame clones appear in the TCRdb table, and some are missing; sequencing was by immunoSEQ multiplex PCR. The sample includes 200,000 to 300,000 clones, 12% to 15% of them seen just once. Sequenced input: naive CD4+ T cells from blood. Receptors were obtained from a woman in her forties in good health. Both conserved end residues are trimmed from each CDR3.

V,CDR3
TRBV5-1,ASSETGGDTEAF
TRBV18,ASSPSLGSTGELF
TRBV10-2,ASRLAGVGGELF
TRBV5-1,ASTLGGSSYEQY
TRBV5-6,ASSNPDRDVRAF
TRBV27,ASSRGQIAGTQETQY
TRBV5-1,ASSSGASGNTIY
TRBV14,ASSQGQAYEQY
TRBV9,ASSVGGGTGTFYEQY
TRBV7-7,ASSLSSEAGTGELF